Shown below are 3 T cell receptor beta chains from a single sample sequenced in a study of control samples from healthy donors and cancer patients. TCRdb's copy holds only in-frame clones and misses some; the assay was immunoSEQ multiplex PCR. There are approximately 110,000 clones in the sample; roughly 90% occur only once, and roughly 15% lies in the top ten. Sample: blood. These receptors were collected from a woman aged 45-60 years in good health.

The V and J genes are TRBV5-5 and TRBJ2-1; TRBD2 matches at 13 bases. J gave up 6 bases and V 3 bases, and 9 bases lay outside the gene matches. Germline CDR1 is SGHKS and CDR2 is YYEKEE (reference sequence). This CDR3 has 17 residues. The CDR3, as DNA: TGTGCCAGCAGCTCTGGGACTAGCGGGATGAGGGGCAATGAGCAGTTCTTC. This translates into CASSSGTSGMRGNEQFF.

The CDR3 spells CASSQDHLPSGRTDTQYF. The CDR3 DNA reads TGCGCCAGCAGCCAAGATCATCTGCCTAGCGGACGCACAGATACGCAGTATTTT. The gene calls are TRBV4-3 and TRBJ2-3, with TRBD2 matching 7 bases. The V segment lost 0 bases and the J segment 1 base; nucleotides outside the gene matches: 10. Germline CDR1 is LGHNA and CDR2 is YSLEER. The CDR3 loop spans 18 amino acids.

This chain links TRBV6-5 with TRBJ2-7, with D perhaps matching TRBD2 (6 bases). V lost 11 bases and J 6 bases, leaving 26 bases between the germline ends. This CDR3 contains 15 residues. Germline V gives CDR1 MNHEY, CDR2 SVGAGI. CDR3 residues: CALTSRRREVREQYV. The CDR3 DNA sequence: TGTGCCTTAACCTCTAGGCGGCGGGAAGTCCGCGAGCAGTACGTC.